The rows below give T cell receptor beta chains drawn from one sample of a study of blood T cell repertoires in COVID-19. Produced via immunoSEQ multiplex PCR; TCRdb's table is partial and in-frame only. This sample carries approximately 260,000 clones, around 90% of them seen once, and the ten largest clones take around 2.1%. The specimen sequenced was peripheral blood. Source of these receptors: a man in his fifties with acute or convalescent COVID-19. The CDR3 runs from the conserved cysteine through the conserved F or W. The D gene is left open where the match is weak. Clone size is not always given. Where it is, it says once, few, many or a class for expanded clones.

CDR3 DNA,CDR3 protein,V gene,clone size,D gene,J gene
TGTGCCAGCCGCCCCTTCGGAGCCAAAAACATTCAGTACTTC,CASRPFGAKNIQYF,TRBV6-5,NA,NA,TRBJ2-4
TGTGCCAGTAACCCAGGGGGTTATGGCTACACCTTC,CASNPGGYGYTF,TRBV12-3/TRBV12-4,NA,TRBD1,TRBJ1-2
TGTGCCACCCGACAGGGCGCCTTTAATTCACCCCTCCACTTT,CATRQGAFNSPLHF,TRBV6-5,NA,TRBD1,TRBJ1-6
TGCAGCGCCATTGTGTCGGGGAGTCAAGGCTACACCTTC,CSAIVSGSQGYTF,TRBV29-1,NA,NA,TRBJ1-2
TGTGCCTGGAAGGCCCCGACAGCCACAATCTATGGCTACACCTTC,CAWKAPTATIYGYTF,TRBV30,NA,NA,TRBJ1-2
TGTGCCAGCAGCGTAGGGACTAGCGGGGGGAACGGGGAGCTGTTTTTT,CASSVGTSGGNGELFF,TRBV5-4,NA,TRBD2,TRBJ2-2
TGTGCCAGCAGCCAAGGCAGGGATAATGGCTACACCTTC,CASSQGRDNGYTF,TRBV3-1/TRBV3-2,NA,NA,TRBJ1-2
TGTGCCAGCAGCTCCCGGGGGGCAGGTCGAGAGACCCAGTACTTC,CASSSRGAGRETQYF,TRBV11-1,NA,NA,TRBJ2-5
TGTGCCAGCAGATTCACTTCCCCGGGAGGTGAAGCTTTCTTT,CASRFTSPGGEAFF,TRBV6-5,once,NA,TRBJ1-1
TGTGCCTGGAATAGAGGGGGCGCGTCCTACGAGCAGTACTTC,CAWNRGGASYEQYF,TRBV30,NA,TRBD1,TRBJ2-7
TGTGCTAGTGGTGCCTCGGGGAGTGATACGCAGTATTTT,CASGASGSDTQYF,TRBV12-5,NA,NA,TRBJ2-3
TGTGCCTGGAGCCGGGACAGGGTCTCGATCGGGGCCAACGTCCTGACTTTC,CAWSRDRVSIGANVLTF,TRBV30,NA,TRBD1,TRBJ2-6
TGCGCCAGCAGCTTTTCGGGGGGGCTTGCTGATACGCAGTATTTT,CASSFSGGLADTQYF,TRBV5-1,NA,TRBD2,TRBJ2-3
TGTGCCAGCAGCTACACGGACAGGGAACAGTTCTTC,CASSYTDREQFF,TRBV6-5,NA,TRBD1,TRBJ2-1
TGTGCCAGTAGAGAACAGGGCAACTATGGCTACACCTTC,CASREQGNYGYTF,TRBV19,NA,NA,TRBJ1-2
TGTGCCAGCAGCATTCGAGCAACTAATGAAAAACTGTTTTTT,CASSIRATNEKLFF,TRBV7-9,NA,NA,TRBJ1-4
TGCGCCACCAGATCAACTAGCGGGGGTTCTTCCTCCTACAATGAGCAGTTCTTC,CATRSTSGGSSSYNEQFF,TRBV10-2,NA,TRBD2,TRBJ2-1
TGTGCCAGCAGCTCGGACAGGCTCATCTTGAATTCACCCCTCCACTTT,CASSSDRLILNSPLHF,TRBV5-8,NA,TRBD1,TRBJ1-6
TGTGCCAGCAGTTATCAAGGGGCCGGGGAGCTGTTTTTT,CASSYQGAGELFF,TRBV6-2/TRBV6-3,NA,NA,TRBJ2-2
TGTGCCAGCAGCTTAGGGACAGGGAGATCTCCTGAAGCTTTCTTT,CASSLGTGRSPEAFF,TRBV7-6,NA,TRBD1,TRBJ1-1
TGCAGTGCTAGTTTCCCCAGGGGGGTGTCCTACGAGCAGTACTTC,CSASFPRGVSYEQYF,TRBV20-1,NA,NA,TRBJ2-7